This T cell receptor beta chain was found in a study of CD8 T cells in ankylosing spondylitis. This CDR3 has 16 amino acids. The germline gives CDR1 SGHTS, CDR2 YDEGEE. Trimming shortened V by 4 bases and J by 8 bases, and 21 bases separated the two germline ends. TCRdb used MiXCR to reprocess the 5' RACE reads, holding one entry per CDR3 protein. The table shows under 200,000 distinct CDR3 sequences, with roughly 12% occurring only once. The V and J genes are TRBV5-8 and TRBJ1-4; no reliable D call. The origin of this receptor is a male donor with ankylosing spondylitis or in good health (not recorded which). The sample consisted of blood, either unsorted or a sorted T cell fraction (not recorded which). Here the CDR3 DNA reads TGTGCCAGCAGCGGGCTTAACAGCGGTGGTGAGGAAAAACTGTTTTTT. Residues: CASSGLNSGGEEKLFF.